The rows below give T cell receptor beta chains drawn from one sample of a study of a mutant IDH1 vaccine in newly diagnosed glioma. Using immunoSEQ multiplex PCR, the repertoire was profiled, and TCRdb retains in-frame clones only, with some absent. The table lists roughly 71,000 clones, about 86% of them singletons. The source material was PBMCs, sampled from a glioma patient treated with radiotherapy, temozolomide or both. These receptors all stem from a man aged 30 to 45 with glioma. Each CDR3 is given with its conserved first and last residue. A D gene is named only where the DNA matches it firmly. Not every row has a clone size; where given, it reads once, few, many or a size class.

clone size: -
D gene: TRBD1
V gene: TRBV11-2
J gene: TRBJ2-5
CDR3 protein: CASSLVTGGFGETQYF
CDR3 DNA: TGTGCCAGCAGCTTAGTTACAGGGGGCTTTGGAGAGACCCAGTACTTC

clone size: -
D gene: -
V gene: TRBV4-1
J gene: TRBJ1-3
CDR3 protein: CASSLDGGNTIYF
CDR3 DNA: TGCGCCAGCAGCCTGGACGGAGGGAACACCATATATTTT

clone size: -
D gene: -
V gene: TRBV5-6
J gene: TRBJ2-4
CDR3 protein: CASGFGMLAKNIQYF
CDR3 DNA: TGTGCCAGCGGCTTTGGGATGCTAGCCAAAAACATTCAGTACTTC

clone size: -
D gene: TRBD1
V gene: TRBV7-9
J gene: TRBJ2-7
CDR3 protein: CASSLVWTGSDEQYF
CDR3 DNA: TGTGCCAGCAGCTTAGTTTGGACAGGGAGCGACGAGCAGTACTTC

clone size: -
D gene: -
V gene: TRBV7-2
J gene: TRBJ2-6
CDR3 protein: CASSNDWGAHSGANVLTF
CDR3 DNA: TGTGCCAGCAGCAACGACTGGGGAGCCCACTCTGGGGCCAACGTCCTGACTTTC

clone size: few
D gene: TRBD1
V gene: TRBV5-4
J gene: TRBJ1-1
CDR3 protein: CASSYDRGRTEAFF
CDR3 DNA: TGTGCCAGCAGTTACGACAGGGGACGTACTGAAGCTTTCTTT

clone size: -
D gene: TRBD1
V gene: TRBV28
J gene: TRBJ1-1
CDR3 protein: CASRRPGTGGNTEAFF
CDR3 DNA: TGTGCCAGCAGGCGTCCCGGGACAGGGGGGAACACTGAAGCTTTCTTT

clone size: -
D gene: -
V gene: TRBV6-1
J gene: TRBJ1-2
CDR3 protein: CASRSRGTNYGYTF
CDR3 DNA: TGTGCCAGCAGGTCGCGGGGGACCAACTATGGCTACACCTTC

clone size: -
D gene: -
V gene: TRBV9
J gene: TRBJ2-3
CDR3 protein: CASSVRQSTDTQYF
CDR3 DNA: TGTGCCAGCAGCGTCCGGCAAAGCACAGATACGCAGTATTTT

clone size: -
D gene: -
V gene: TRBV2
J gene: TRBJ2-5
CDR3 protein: CASIGTPQETQYF
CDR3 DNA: TGTGCCAGCATAGGGACGCCGCAAGAGACCCAGTACTTC

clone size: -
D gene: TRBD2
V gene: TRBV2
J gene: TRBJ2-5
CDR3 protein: CAGGTSLETQYF
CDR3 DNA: TGTGCCGGGGGGACTAGCTTGGAGACCCAGTACTTC

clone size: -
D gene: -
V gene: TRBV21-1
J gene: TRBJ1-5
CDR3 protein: CASSKNAGNYSNQPQHF
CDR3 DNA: TGTGCCAGCAGCAAAAATGCAGGCAATTATAGCAATCAGCCCCAGCATTTT

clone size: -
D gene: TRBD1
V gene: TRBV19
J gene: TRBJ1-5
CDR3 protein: CASIAGGTGGSSNQPQHF
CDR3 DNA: TGTGCCAGTATAGCGGGAGGGACAGGGGGTTCTAGCAATCAGCCCCAGCATTTT

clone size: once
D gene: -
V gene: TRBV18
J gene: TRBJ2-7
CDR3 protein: CASSPPRGVGTEQYF
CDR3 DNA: TGTGCCAGCTCACCACCTAGGGGAGTAGGGACCGAGCAGTACTTC

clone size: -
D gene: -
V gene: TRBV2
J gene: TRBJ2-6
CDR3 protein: CASQEAQTGANVLTF
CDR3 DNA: TGTGCCAGTCAAGAGGCCCAGACTGGGGCCAACGTCCTGACTTTC

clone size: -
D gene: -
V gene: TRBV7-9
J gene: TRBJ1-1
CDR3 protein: CASETRLAEAFF
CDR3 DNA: TGTGCCAGCGAAACGAGGCTGGCTGAAGCTTTCTTT

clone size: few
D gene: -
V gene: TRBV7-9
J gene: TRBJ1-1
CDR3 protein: CASSLRPEAFF
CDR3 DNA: TGTGCCAGCAGCTTACGACCCGAAGCTTTCTTT

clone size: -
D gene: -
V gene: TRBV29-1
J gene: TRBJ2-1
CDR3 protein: CSVVISIPSYNEQFF
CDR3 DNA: TGCAGCGTTGTGATTAGCATTCCGTCCTACAATGAGCAGTTCTTC

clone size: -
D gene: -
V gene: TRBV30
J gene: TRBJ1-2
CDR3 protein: CAWAQDSNYGYTF
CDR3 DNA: TGTGCCTGGGCCCAGGACAGCAACTATGGCTACACCTTC

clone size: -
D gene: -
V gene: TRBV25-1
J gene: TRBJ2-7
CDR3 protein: CASSDGVLGAYEQYF
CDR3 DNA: TGTGCCAGCAGTGATGGTGTATTAGGGGCCTACGAGCAGTACTTC

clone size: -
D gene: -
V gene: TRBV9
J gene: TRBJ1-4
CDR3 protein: CASSVESGGGWGEKLFF
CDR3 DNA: TGTGCCAGCAGCGTAGAGAGTGGGGGAGGATGGGGAGAAAAACTGTTTTTT

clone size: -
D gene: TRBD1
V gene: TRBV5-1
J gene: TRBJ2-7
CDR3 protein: CASSIGTVRNEQYF
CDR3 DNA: TGCGCCAGCAGCATCGGGACAGTACGCAACGAGCAGTACTTC

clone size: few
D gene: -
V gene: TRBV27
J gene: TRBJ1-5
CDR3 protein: CASSASSNQPQHF
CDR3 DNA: TGTGCCAGCAGTGCGTCTAGCAATCAGCCCCAGCATTTT

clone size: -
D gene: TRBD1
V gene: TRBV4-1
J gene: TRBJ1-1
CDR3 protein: CASSQVDRMFGAFF
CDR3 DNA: TGCGCCAGCAGCCAAGTGGACAGGATGTTTGGGGCTTTCTTT

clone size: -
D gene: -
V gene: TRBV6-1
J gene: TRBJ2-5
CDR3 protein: CASSEAPGGGLLAQYF
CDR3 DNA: TGTGCCAGCAGTGAAGCGCCAGGGGGGGGGCTCTTGGCCCAGTACTTC

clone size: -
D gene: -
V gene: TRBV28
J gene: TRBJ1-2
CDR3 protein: CASSLWGDHNYGYTF
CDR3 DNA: TGTGCCAGCAGTTTATGGGGAGATCACAACTATGGCTACACCTTC

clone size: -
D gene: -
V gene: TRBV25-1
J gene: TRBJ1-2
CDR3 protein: CASSAPGGKDGYTF
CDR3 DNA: TGTGCCAGCAGTGCCCCTGGGGGGAAGGATGGCTACACCTTC

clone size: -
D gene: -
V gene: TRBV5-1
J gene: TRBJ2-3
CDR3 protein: CASREGATDTQYF
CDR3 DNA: TGCGCCAGCAGGGAGGGGGCAACAGATACGCAGTATTTT

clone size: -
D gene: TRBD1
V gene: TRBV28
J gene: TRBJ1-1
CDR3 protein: CASSLVTGAHTEAFF
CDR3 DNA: TGTGCCAGCAGTTTAGTAACAGGGGCGCACACTGAAGCTTTCTTT

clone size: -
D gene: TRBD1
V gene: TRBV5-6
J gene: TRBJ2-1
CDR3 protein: CASSWGQVILEQFF
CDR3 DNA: TGTGCCAGCAGCTGGGGACAGGTGATTTTGGAGCAGTTCTTC

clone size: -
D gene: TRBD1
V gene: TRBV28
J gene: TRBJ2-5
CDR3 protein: CASSDPRRDSQETQYF
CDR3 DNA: TGTGCCAGCTCAGATCCCCGCCGGGACAGTCAAGAGACCCAGTACTTC

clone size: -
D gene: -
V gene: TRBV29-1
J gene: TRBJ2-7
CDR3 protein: CSVGVPGEQYF
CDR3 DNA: TGCAGCGTCGGGGTGCCCGGCGAGCAGTACTTC

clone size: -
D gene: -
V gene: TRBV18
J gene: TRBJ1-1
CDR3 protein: CASSPGGQARNTEAFF
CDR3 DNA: TGTGCCAGCTCACCGGGCGGACAAGCTAGGAACACTGAAGCTTTCTTT

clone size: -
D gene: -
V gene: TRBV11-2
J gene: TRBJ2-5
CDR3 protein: CASSLGRYQETQYF
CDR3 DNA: TGTGCCAGCAGCTTAGGCCGTTACCAAGAGACCCAGTACTTC

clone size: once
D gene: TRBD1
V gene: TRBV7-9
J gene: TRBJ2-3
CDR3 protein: CASSPRTGLDTQYF
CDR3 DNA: TGTGCCAGCAGCCCTAGGACAGGGTTAGATACGCAGTATTTT

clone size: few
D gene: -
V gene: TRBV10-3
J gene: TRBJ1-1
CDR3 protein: CAISGRRRTEAFF
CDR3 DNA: TGTGCCATCAGTGGTCGGAGAAGGACTGAAGCTTTCTTT

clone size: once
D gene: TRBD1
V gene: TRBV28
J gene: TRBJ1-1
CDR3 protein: CASSFPGGQGAFF
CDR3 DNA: TGTGCCAGCAGTTTTCCAGGGGGCCAGGGAGCTTTCTTT

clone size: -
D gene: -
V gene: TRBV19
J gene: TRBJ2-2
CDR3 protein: CASSPRVSGELFF
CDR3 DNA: TGTGCCAGTAGTCCCCGGGTGTCCGGGGAGCTGTTTTTT

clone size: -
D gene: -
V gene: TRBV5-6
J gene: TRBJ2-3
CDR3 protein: CASSLKAVSTDTQYF
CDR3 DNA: TGTGCCAGCAGCTTGAAGGCGGTAAGCACAGATACGCAGTATTTT

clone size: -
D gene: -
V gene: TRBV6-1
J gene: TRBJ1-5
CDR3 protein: CASSLVGVHQPQHF
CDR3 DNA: TGTGCCAGCAGCCTGGTTGGGGTTCATCAGCCCCAGCATTTT

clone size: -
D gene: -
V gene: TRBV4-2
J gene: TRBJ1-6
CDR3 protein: CASSQVESSYNSPLHF
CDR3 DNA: TGTGCCAGCAGCCAAGTTGAGAGCTCCTATAATTCACCCCTCCACTTT

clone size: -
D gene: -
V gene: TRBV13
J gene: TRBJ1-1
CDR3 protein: CASSSTMDRIRYTEAFF
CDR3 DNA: TGTGCCAGCAGCTCAACCATGGACAGAATAAGGTACACTGAAGCTTTCTTT

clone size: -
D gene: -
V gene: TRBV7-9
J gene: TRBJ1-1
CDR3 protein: CASSPRAISNTEAFF
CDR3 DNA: TGTGCCAGCAGCCCGAGAGCGATCTCGAACACTGAAGCTTTCTTT

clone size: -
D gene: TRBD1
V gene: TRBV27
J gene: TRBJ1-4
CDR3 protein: CASGPYDRGKKLFF
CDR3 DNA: TGTGCCAGCGGGCCTTACGACAGGGGGAAAAAACTGTTTTTT

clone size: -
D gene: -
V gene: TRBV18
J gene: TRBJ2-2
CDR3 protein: CASSPRRTVNTGELFF
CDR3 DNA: TGTGCCAGCTCACCACGGAGGACAGTTAACACCGGGGAGCTGTTTTTT

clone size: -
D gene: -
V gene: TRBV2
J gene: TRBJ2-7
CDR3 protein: CASSEALQYTRSSYEQYF
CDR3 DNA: TGTGCCAGCAGTGAAGCGCTGCAATATACCAGGAGCTCCTACGAGCAGTACTTC

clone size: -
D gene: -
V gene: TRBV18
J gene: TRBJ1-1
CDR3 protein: CASSSPPMNTEAFF
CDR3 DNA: TGTGCCAGCTCGTCTCCTCCGATGAACACTGAAGCTTTCTTT

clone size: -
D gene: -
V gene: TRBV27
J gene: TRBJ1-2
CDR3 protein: CASSPAQKFYGYTF
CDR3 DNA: TGTGCCAGCAGTCCAGCCCAGAAGTTCTATGGCTACACCTTC

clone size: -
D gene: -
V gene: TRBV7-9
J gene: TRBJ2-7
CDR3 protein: CASSLDGFSYEQYF
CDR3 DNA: TGTGCCAGCAGCTTAGATGGATTCTCCTACGAGCAGTACTTC

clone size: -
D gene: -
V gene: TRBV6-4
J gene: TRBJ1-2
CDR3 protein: CASAPTGGKYGYTF
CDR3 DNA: TGTGCCAGCGCCCCGACGGGGGGAAAGTATGGCTACACCTTC

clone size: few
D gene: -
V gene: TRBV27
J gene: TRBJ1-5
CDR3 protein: CASSLAENSNQPQHF
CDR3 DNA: TGTGCCAGCAGTTTGGCAGAGAATAGCAATCAGCCCCAGCATTTT

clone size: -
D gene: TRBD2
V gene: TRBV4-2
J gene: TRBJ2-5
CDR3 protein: CASSLTSGGPLYQETQYF
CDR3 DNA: TGTGCCAGCAGCCTGACTAGCGGGGGGCCTCTGTACCAAGAGACCCAGTACTTC

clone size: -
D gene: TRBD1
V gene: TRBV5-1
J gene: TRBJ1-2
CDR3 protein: CASSLGQGNYGYTF
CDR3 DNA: TGCGCCAGCAGCTTGGGACAGGGGAACTATGGCTACACCTTC